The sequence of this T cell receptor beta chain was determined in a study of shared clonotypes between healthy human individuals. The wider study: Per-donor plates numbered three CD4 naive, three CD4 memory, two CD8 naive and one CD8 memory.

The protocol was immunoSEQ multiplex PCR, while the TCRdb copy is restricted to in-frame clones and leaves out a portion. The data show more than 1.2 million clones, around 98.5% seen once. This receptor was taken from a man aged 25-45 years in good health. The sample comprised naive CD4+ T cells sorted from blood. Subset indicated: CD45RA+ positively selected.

CDR3 bases: TGTGCCAGCTCACTCGGACAGGGTACCTATGGCTACACCTTC. Its translation: CASSLGQGTYGYTF. The rearrangement joins TRBV18 to TRBJ1-2, with 8 bases that match TRBD1. This CDR3 has 14 amino acids. Germline values: CDR1 KGHSH, CDR2 LQKENI. The V segment lost 4 bases and the J segment 4 bases; nucleotides outside the gene matches: 5.